The 18 T cell receptor beta chains below all came from one sample that was sequenced in a study of identical twins. TCRdb fed the 5' RACE reads into MiXCR, producing one record per CDR3 protein. The table shows 500,000 to 700,000 distinct CDR3 sequences, with under 8.5% occurring only once. The data also belong to a second study, concerning yellow fever vaccine responses in identical twins.

Sequencing used PBMCs. Receptors were obtained from a woman aged 18-29 years in good health.

This clonotype was observed at least ten times. This chain uses TRBV15 with TRBJ2-1; D is undetermined. The germline CDR1 and CDR2 sequences are LNHNV and YYDKDF (reference sequence). V gave up 4 bases and J gave up 8 bases, with 15 bases separating them. This CDR3 spans 14 amino acids. DNA for the CDR3: TGTGCCACCAGCATGTTCTCCGGATACGATGAGCAGTTCTTC. Translated: CATSMFSGYDEQFF.

This clonotype was counted ten times or more. The chain has TRBV27 and TRBJ2-4, with D perhaps matching TRBD1 (5 bases). Germline V lookup: CDR1 MNHEY, CDR2 SMNVEV (reference sequence). This CDR3 spans 14 amino acids. The V end was cut by 6 bases, the J end by 7 bases, with 16 bases between. CDR3 loop: CASSLGHRYNIQYF. DNA for the CDR3: TGTGCCAGCAGCCTGGGGCACCGATATAACATTCAGTACTTC.

In this sample, this clonotype turned up a few times. This chain uses TRBV20-1 with TRBJ2-3, with TRBD2 matching over 9 bases. Trimming removed 7 bases from V and 5 bases from J; junction bases left unmatched: 7. The CDR3 is 13 residues long. CDR1 is DFQATT and CDR2 is SNEGSKA in the germline V gene (reference sequence). CDR3 loop: CSVSGGIKDTQYF. The CDR3 DNA reads as TGCAGTGTGAGCGGGGGGATCAAAGATACGCAGTATTTT.

This clonotype was counted a few times. The chain joins TRBV5-4 to TRBJ2-7, with 8 nucleotides matching TRBD2. Germline CDR1 and CDR2: SGHNT and YYREEE (reference sequence). V dropped 2 bases and J dropped 5; count of bases not matched to a gene: 24. The CDR3 spans 20 residues. This CDR3 reads CASSFLGKTSERGPFDEQYV. The CDR3 nucleotides read TGTGCCAGCAGCTTTTTGGGGAAAACATCGGAGCGGGGGCCCTTTGACGAGCAGTACGTC.

This clonotype was picked up a small number of times. The V and J genes are TRBV5-1 and TRBJ2-2; 9 bases align to TRBD2. The CDR3 runs to 15 residues. The germline CDR1 and CDR2 sequences are SGHRS and YFSETQ. Trimming at V came to 4 bases and at J to 3 bases, leaving 4 bases not matched to a gene. The chain's CDR3 is CASSKRGEYTGELFF. CDR3 DNA sequence: TGCGCCAGCAGCAAGCGGGGGGAGTACACCGGGGAGCTGTTTTTT.

This clonotype has at least ten counts. The V call is TRBV5-1, the J call TRBJ2-7, with 11 bases that match TRBD2. CDR1 is SGHRS and CDR2 is YFSETQ in the germline V gene. This CDR3 region has 15 residues. The V gene end was trimmed by 0 bases and the J gene end by 3 bases; junction bases not matched to a gene: 2. DNA of the CDR3: TGCGCCAGCAGCTTGGATGGGACTAGCGGCTACGAGCAGTACTTC. Its translation is CASSLDGTSGYEQYF.

This sequence joins TRBV5-1 and TRBJ1-2; D is undetermined. Per germline, CDR1 SGHRS and CDR2 YFSETQ. Trimming removed 1 base from V and 4 bases from J, with 11 bases in between. CDR3 length: 14 residues. The CDR3 sequence is CASSLTLGLYGYTF. The CDR3, as DNA: TGCGCCAGCAGCTTGACCCTGGGCCTCTATGGCTACACCTTC.

V is TRBV10-2 and J is TRBJ1-6; no clear D gene. The CDR3 contains 18 residues. The V and J ends lost 0 bases and 7 bases respectively, with 19 bases between them. Germline V gene lookup returns CDR1 WSHSY and CDR2 SAAADI. For the CDR3, the DNA is TGCGCCAGCAGTGAGTCGCTCTTCAGCACACCGGGGAATTCACCCCTCCACTTT. Amino acid sequence: CASSESLFSTPGNSPLHF.

The chain combines TRBV6-2 or TRBV6-3 with TRBJ2-5, with D tentatively TRBD1 (6 bases). V was cut by 7 bases and J by 5 bases, with 20 bases left in between. There are 15 residues in the CDR3. CDR1 and CDR2 from the germline V gene are MNHEY and SVGEGT. In DNA, the CDR3 is TGTGCCAGCACCGCCGGGACAACGGCCGTCGAGACCCAGTACTTC. Translated: CASTAGTTAVETQYF.

The chain couples TRBV7-9 to TRBJ1-1; a possible D gene is TRBD1 (5 bases). Germline-derived CDR1 and CDR2 are SEHNR and FQNEAQ (reference sequence). This CDR3 comprises 11 residues. V was trimmed by 10 bases and J by 5 bases, leaving 11 bases between them. The CDR3 sequence is CATTGGTEAFF. The CDR3 nucleotides are TGTGCCACCACTGGGGGGACTGAAGCTTTCTTT.

The gene calls are TRBV6-1 and TRBJ1-2; D call uncertain. Germline loops: CDR1 MNHNS, CDR2 SASEGT. The CDR3 is made up of 14 amino acids. The V gene lost 6 bases and the J gene lost 4 bases, with 15 bases spanning the gap. The CDR3 nucleotides read TGTGCCAGCAGCCCCACCCCTCAGATCTATGGCTACACCTTC. It encodes CASSPTPQIYGYTF.

This clonotype has ten or more counts. The CDR3 is CASSKRGATYNEQFF. In nucleotides, the CDR3 is TGTGCCAGCAGTAAAAGGGGGGCGACCTACAATGAGCAGTTCTTC. The chain joins TRBV12-3 or TRBV12-4 to TRBJ2-1, with D perhaps given as TRBD1 or TRBD2 (6 bases each). CDR3 length equals 15 residues. V shed 5 bases and J shed 2 bases, with 13 bases lying between them.

This clonotype was counted between two and nine times. The chain joins TRBV5-1 to TRBJ1-6, with TRBD1 matching 7 bases. J gave up 7 bases and V 2 bases, and 6 bases lay outside the gene matches. This CDR3 region has 15 residues. Germline V gene lookup returns CDR1 SGHRS and CDR2 YFSETQ. The CDR3 sequence is CASSLTDRLNSPLHF. The CDR3 coding sequence is TGCGCCAGCAGCTTAACGGACAGGCTGAATTCACCCCTCCACTTT.

This clonotype showed up just a few times. This chain uses TRBV12-3 or TRBV12-4 with TRBJ2-7; tentatively, D is TRBD1 (5 bases). This CDR3 is 14 amino acids long. V lost 3 bases, J lost 2 bases, and 11 bases lay in between. CDR3 coding DNA: TGTGCCAGCAGTTTTGGGGCAGGGACCTACGAGCAGTACGTC. Its protein product is CASSFGAGTYEQYV.

This clonotype was counted at least ten times. The CDR3 nucleotides read TGCAGCGTTCTAGCGGGGGGCTCCGGCAACATTCAGTACTTC. This encodes CSVLAGGSGNIQYF. The chain combines TRBV29-1 with TRBJ2-4, with 11 bases matching TRBD2. The CDR3 length is 14 residues. The trim removed 5 bases at V and 7 bases at J, leaving 7 bases unmatched. Looked up from germline, CDR1 is SQVTM and CDR2 is ANQGSEA.

This clonotype was detected many times. This rearrangement joins TRBV7-9 to TRBJ1-2; no firm D call. This CDR3 is 14 amino acids long. Trimming left V 1 base short and J 3 bases short, with 9 bases between. The V gene's germline CDR1 is SEHNR and CDR2 FQNEAQ (reference sequence). The CDR3 spells CASSLVEGYYGYTF. The CDR3 coding sequence is TGTGCCAGCAGCTTAGTTGAGGGATACTATGGCTACACCTTC.

This clonotype came up a few times. The chain joins TRBV20-1 to TRBJ2-2; a possible D gene is TRBD1 (6 bases). The CDR3 consists of 16 residues. The V gene's germline CDR1 is DFQATT and CDR2 SNEGSKA (reference sequence). Deletions cut 2 bases from V and 2 bases from J, with 15 bases between. The CDR3 DNA is TGCAGTGCTAGACAGTTTGGACAGCCAAACACCGGGGAGCTGTTTTTT. It encodes CSARQFGQPNTGELFF.

Worth noting for this clonotype: A single base separates this from a much larger clone, so it may be a read error. The rearrangement joins TRBV5-4 to TRBJ1-2; D possibly corresponds to TRBD1 (5 bases). The CDR3 length is 12 residues. The V end was cut by 2 bases, the J end by 4 bases, with 6 bases between. CDR1 and CDR2 (germline): SGHNT, YYREEE (reference sequence). The CDR3 DNA sequence: TGTGCCAGCAGCTTCGGGACCTATGGCTACACCTTC. This encodes CASSFGTYGYTF.